The rows below give T cell receptor beta chains drawn from one sample of a study of CD8+CD57+ T cells in acquired aplastic anemia. TCRdb used MiXCR to reprocess the reads, holding one entry per CDR3 protein. The sample has 250,000 to 300,000 distinct CDR3 sequences; 55% to 60% are singletons. Input material: sorted CD4+, CD8+, or CD8+CD57+ T cells (not recorded which) from PBMCs. Source of these receptors: a human donor with severe aplastic anemia or a healthy control (not recorded which). The conserved cysteine and the conserved F or W are not part of the CDR3 here. The order of the fields is V gene, J gene, CDR3 protein.

V: TRBV5-6; J: TRBJ2-5; CDR3: ASSFSEETQY
V: TRBV7-2; J: TRBJ2-7; CDR3: ASSAIVRGEQY
V: TRBV29-1; J: TRBJ1-1; CDR3: SAVGTGNTEAF
V: TRBV7-2; J: TRBJ1-3; CDR3: ASSLIRVALGNTIY
V: TRBV7-2; J: TRBJ2-5; CDR3: ASSRRGPRLQETQY
V: TRBV7-3; J: TRBJ2-1; CDR3: ASSYRGGLAGKKDEQF
V: TRBV19; J: TRBJ1-1; CDR3: ASSMSSGRWNTEAF
V: TRBV7-8; J: TRBJ1-2; CDR3: ASSLRDNYYT
V: TRBV6-6; J: TRBJ1-4; CDR3: ASSYRAYEKLF
V: TRBV12-3/TRBV12-4; J: TRBJ1-1; CDR3: ASSLGIEAF
V: TRBV7-9; J: TRBJ2-7; CDR3: ASSLALADYEQY
V: TRBV20-1; J: TRBJ1-2; CDR3: SARGSGYGYT
V: TRBV20-1; J: TRBJ1-1; CDR3: SARAQGEVVWNTEAF
V: TRBV7-8; J: TRBJ2-1; CDR3: ASSRRLAGDEQF
V: TRBV7-6; J: TRBJ1-6; CDR3: ASSKGLKNSPLH
V: TRBV19; J: TRBJ2-7; CDR3: ASRPTTQDEQY
V: TRBV20-1; J: TRBJ2-3; CDR3: SARVRGARTDTQY
V: TRBV7-8; J: TRBJ2-3; CDR3: ASSVVGGRAADTQY
V: TRBV5-4; J: TRBJ2-1; CDR3: ASTHRDFNNEQF
V: TRBV19; J: TRBJ1-5; CDR3: ASSDRGRGSNQPQH
V: TRBV4-1; J: TRBJ1-1; CDR3: ASTRGVGAF
V: TRBV12-3/TRBV12-4; J: TRBJ2-3; CDR3: ASSTSPSTQY
V: TRBV5-5; J: TRBJ2-5; CDR3: ASSLGPYQETQY
V: TRBV19; J: TRBJ1-1; CDR3: ASSILGTKNTEAF